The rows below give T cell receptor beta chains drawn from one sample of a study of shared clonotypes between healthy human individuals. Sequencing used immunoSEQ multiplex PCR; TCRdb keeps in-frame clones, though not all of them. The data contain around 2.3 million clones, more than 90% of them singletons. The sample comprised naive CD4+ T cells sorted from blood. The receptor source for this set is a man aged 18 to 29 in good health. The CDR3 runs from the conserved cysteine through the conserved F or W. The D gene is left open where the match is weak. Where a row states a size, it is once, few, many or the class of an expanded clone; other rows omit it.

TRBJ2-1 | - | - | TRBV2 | CASSRESTSTIF | TGTGCCAGCAGCCGGGAGTCCACCTCCACCATCTTC
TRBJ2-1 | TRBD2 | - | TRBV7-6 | CASSPETGTSGSRYNEQFF | TGTGCCAGCAGCCCCGAAACCGGGACTAGCGGGAGTAGGTACAATGAGCAGTTCTTC
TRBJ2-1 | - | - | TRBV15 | CATSRGTGPSSYNEQFF | TGTGCCACCAGCAGAGGAACCGGGCCGAGCTCCTACAATGAGCAGTTCTTC
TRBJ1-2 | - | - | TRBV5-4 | CASRYDRYYGYTF | TGTGCCAGCAGATATGACAGATACTATGGCTACACCTTC
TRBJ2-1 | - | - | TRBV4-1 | CASSQVRLSYNEQFF | TGCGCCAGCAGCCAAGTAAGGTTGAGCTACAATGAGCAGTTCTTC
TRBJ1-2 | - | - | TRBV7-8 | CASSLAGALGGYTF | TGTGCCAGCAGCTTAGCGGGCGCCTTGGGGGGCTACACCTTC
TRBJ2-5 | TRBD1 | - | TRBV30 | CAFGTGGQRETQYF | TGTGCCTTCGGGACAGGGGGTCAGAGAGAGACCCAGTACTTC
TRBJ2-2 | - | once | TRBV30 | CAGGQPNTGELFF | TGTGCCGGCGGACAGCCCAACACCGGGGAGCTGTTTTTT
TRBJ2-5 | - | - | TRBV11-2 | CASSFLASGITETQYF | TGTGCCAGCAGCTTCTTGGCATCTGGCATCACAGAGACCCAGTACTTC
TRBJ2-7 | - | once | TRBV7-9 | CASSLIGSYEQYF | TGTGCCAGCAGCTTAATAGGATCCTACGAGCAGTACTTC
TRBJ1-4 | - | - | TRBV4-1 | CASSQAERTNEKLFF | TGCGCCAGCAGCCAAGCGGAAAGGACTAATGAAAAACTGTTTTTT
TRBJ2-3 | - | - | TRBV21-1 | CASSFRDRGKDTDTQYF | TGTGCCAGCAGCTTCCGGGACAGGGGGAAGGACACAGATACGCAGTATTTT
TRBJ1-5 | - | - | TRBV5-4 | CASSLAGGPPMPQHF | TGTGCCAGCAGCTTGGCGGGGGGACCCCCCATGCCCCAGCATTTT
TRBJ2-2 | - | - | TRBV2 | CASSPNRVGGELFF | TGTGCCAGCAGTCCAAACAGGGTTGGCGGGGAGCTGTTTTTT
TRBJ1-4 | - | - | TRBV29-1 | CSVVASSNEKLFF | TGCAGCGTTGTAGCTAGCTCTAATGAAAAACTGTTTTTT
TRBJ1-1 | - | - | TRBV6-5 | CASSPLTVMNTEAFF | TGTGCCAGCAGTCCCCTGACAGTGATGAACACTGAAGCTTTCTTT
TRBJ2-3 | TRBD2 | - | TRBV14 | CASSPSGRALGTQYF | TGTGCCAGCAGCCCTAGCGGGAGGGCCCTAGGTACGCAGTATTTT
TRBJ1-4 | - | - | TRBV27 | CASSFRQGEKLFF | TGTGCCAGCAGTTTCAGGCAGGGCGAAAAACTGTTTTTT
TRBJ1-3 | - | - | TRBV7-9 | CASSLEGRNGNTIYF | TGTGCCAGCAGCTTAGAGGGCAGGAACGGCAACACCATATATTTT
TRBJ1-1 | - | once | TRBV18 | CASSPQRTYTEAFF | TGTGCCAGCTCACCACAAAGGACTTACACTGAAGCTTTCTTT
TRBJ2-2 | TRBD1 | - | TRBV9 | CASRTGGNTGELFF | TGTGCCAGCCGGACAGGGGGTAACACCGGGGAGCTGTTTTTT
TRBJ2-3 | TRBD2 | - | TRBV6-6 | CASRGLESTDTQYF | TGTGCCAGCAGGGGACTAGAGAGCACAGATACGCAGTATTTT
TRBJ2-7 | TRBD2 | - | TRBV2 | CASSLGRREEQYF | TGTGCCAGCAGTCTGGGACGGCGGGAGGAGCAGTACTTC
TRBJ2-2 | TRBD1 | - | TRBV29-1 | CSTLGTGSPTGELFF | TGCAGCACCTTGGGGACAGGCAGTCCCACCGGGGAGCTGTTTTTT
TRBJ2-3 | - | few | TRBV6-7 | CASSYGGTDTQYF | TGTGCCAGCAGTTACGGGGGCACAGATACGCAGTATTTT
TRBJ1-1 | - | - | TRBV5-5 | CASTQQGNTEAFF | TGTGCCAGCACCCAACAGGGGAACACTGAAGCTTTCTTT
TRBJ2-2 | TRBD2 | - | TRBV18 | CASSPRGLAPGELFF | TGTGCCAGCTCACCCCGAGGACTAGCTCCCGGGGAGCTGTTTTTT